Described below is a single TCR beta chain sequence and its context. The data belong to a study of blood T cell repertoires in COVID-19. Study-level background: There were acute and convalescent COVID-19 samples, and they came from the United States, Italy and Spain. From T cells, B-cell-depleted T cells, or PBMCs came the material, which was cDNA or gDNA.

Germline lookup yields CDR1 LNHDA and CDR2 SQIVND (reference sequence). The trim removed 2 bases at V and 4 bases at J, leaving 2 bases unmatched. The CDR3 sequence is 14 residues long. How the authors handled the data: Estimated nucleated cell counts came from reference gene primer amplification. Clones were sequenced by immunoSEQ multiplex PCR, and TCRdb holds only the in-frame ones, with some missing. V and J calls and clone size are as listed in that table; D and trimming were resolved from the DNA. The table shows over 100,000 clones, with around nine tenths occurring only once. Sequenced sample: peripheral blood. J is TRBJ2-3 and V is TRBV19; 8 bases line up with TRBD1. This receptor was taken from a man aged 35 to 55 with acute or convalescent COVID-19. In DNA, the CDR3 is TGTGCCAGTAGTATACAGGGGGCCCCAGATACGCAGTATTTT. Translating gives CASSIQGAPDTQYF.